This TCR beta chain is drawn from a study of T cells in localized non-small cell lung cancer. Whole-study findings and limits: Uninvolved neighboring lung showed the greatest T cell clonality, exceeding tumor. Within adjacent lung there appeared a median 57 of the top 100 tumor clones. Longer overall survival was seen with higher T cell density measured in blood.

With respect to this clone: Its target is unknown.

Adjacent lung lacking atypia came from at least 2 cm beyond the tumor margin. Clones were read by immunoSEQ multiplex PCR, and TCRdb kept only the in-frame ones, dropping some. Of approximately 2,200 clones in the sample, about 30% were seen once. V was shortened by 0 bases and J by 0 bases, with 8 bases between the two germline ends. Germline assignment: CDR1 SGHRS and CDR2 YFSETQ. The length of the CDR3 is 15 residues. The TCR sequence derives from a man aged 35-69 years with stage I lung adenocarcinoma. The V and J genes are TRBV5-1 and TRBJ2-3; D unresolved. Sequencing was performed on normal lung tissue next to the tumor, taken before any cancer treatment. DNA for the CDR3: TGCGCCAGCAGCTTGGCGCGGACCAGCACAGATACGCAGTATTTT. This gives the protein CASSLARTSTDTQYF.